This T cell receptor beta chain is from a study of T cell clones after liver transplantation. Turning to the study itself: TCRbeta sequencing after a pre-transplant mixed lymphocyte reaction identified graft-donor-reactive clones, later tracked in post-transplant blood. Samples came pre-transplant, pre-randomization before withdrawal, and post-randomization after withdrawal ended. Regarding the study as a whole: The donor-reactive repertoire was only partly measurable in a couple of subjects, lacking donor cells.

Data came from immunoSEQ multiplex PCR; TCRdb stores just in-frame clones and leaves some out. This table holds some 110,000 clones, about nine tenths found once. Thawed unstimulated PBMCs were FACS-sorted by CD3, CD4 and CD8 into two populations. The CDR3 has 15 residues. Looked up from germline, CDR1 is MNHEY and CDR2 is SMNVEV (reference sequence). Trimming removed 2 bases at V and 3 bases at J, with 13 bases between. Concerning this clone: Its cognate antigen is unknown.

The chain joins TRBV27 to TRBJ1-2, with a tentative D call TRBD1 (6 bases). The material was CD4+ T cells from blood, obtained 12 months after liver transplant. The sequence was obtained from a human patient who received a liver transplant. Some T cells could come from the graft donor. CDR3 residues: CASSLRRDTHYGYTF. The DNA of the CDR3 is TGTGCCAGCAGTTTACGCCGGGACACGCACTATGGCTACACCTTC.